This record concerns one T cell receptor beta chain sequence. In the authors' methods: For nucleated cells, counts were estimated from reference gene primer amplification. Data came from immunoSEQ multiplex PCR; TCRdb stores just in-frame clones and leaves some out. That table supplies the V and J calls and clone size; D and trimming were determined from the DNA. The table includes around 250,000 clones, about 90% detected once. The length of the CDR3 is 14 residues. From germline, CDR1 is MNHEY and CDR2 SMNVEV (reference sequence). V was cut by 4 bases and J by 6 bases, with 13 bases left in between. The data originate from a study of blood T cell repertoires in COVID-19. Background on the study: Researchers got acute and convalescent COVID-19 samples from the United States, Italy and Spain. PBMCs, B-cell-depleted T cells, or T cells provided the cDNA or gDNA that made up the material.

The sequencing input was peripheral blood. The TCR was taken from a man in his fifties or sixties with acute or convalescent COVID-19. The chain recombines TRBV27 with TRBJ2-1; tentative D call: TRBD2 (6 bases). The CDR3 region is CASSWGDSSNEQFF. CDR3 DNA: TGTGCCAGCAGTTGGGGGGATAGCTCCAATGAGCAGTTCTTC.